One and the same sample provided the 2 T cell receptor beta chains below, sequenced in a study of blood T cell repertoires in COVID-19. Sequencing used immunoSEQ multiplex PCR; TCRdb keeps in-frame clones, though not all of them. The repertoire has approximately 150,000 clones, almost 80% of them found once; the top ten carry around 8.7%. Sequenced: peripheral blood. The receptors originated from a man in his fifties or sixties with active or convalescent COVID-19.

This clone has only a few counts. The chain combines TRBV5-1 with TRBJ1-4; possible D gene TRBD1, 5 bases. The CDR3 is 14 residues long. Trimming stripped 4 bases from V and 4 bases from J, with 11 bases between. CDR1 is SGHRS, CDR2 YFSETQ, per germline. The CDR3 sequence: CASSPDTSNEKLFF. Written as DNA, the CDR3 is TGCGCCAGCAGCCCGGACACCAGTAATGAAAAACTGTTTTTT.

The genes are TRBV19 and TRBJ2-7; D gene ambiguous. Trimming left V 5 bases short and J 0 bases short, with 17 bases between. The CDR3 sequence is 16 residues long. CDR1 LNHDA and CDR2 SQIVND come from the germline V gene (reference sequence). CDR3 sequence reads: CASSGPSQASSYEQYF. The CDR3 DNA follows: TGTGCCAGTAGTGGCCCGTCGCAGGCGAGCTCCTACGAGCAGTACTTC.